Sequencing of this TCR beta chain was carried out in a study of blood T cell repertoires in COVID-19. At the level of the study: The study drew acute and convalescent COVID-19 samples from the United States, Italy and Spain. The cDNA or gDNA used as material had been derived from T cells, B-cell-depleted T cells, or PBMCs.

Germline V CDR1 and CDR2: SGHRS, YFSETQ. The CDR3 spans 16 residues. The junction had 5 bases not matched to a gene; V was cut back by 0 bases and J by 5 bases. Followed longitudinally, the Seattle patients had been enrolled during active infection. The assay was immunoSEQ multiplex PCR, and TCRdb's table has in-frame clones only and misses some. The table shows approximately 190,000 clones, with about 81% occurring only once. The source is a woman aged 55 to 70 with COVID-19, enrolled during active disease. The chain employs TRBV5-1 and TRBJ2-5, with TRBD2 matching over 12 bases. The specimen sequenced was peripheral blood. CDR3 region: CASSLGPSGRAETQYF. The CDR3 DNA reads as TGCGCCAGCAGCTTGGGGCCTAGCGGGAGGGCCGAGACCCAGTACTTC.